These 23 T cell receptor beta chains were all obtained from the same sample, sequenced in a study of beta chain features in type 1 diabetes. cDNA synthesis used the whole RNA isolate, giving expressed TCRB sequences. Generated by immunoSEQ multiplex PCR, the TCRdb table keeps only in-frame clones and is missing some. The repertoire holds 200,000 to 250,000 clones, with about 63% as singletons. Sequencing used naive CD4+ T cells from blood. Receptors originate from a man aged 25-40 years in good health.

V is TRBV30 and J is TRBJ2-5, with D possibly TRBD1 on 7 matching bases. This CDR3 comprises 15 residues. V was cut by 2 bases and J by 5 bases, with 18 bases left in between. Germline CDR1 GTSNPN, CDR2 SVGIG (reference sequence). CDR3 DNA sequence: TGTGCCTGGAGTCCGGGCGGGACAGCAAGGGAGACCCAGTACTTC. Amino acids: CAWSPGGTARETQYF.

The V call is TRBV29-1, the J call TRBJ1-5; D ambiguous. V was clipped by 7 bases and J by 3 bases, with 13 bases between them. CDR1 is SQVTM, CDR2 ANQGSEA, per germline. CDR3 length equals 13 residues. The CDR3, as DNA: TGCAGCGCTCGTCTGGGCCTCAATCAGCCCCAGCATTTT. Its translation is CSARLGLNQPQHF.

V and J are TRBV30 and TRBJ2-7, with D hard to call. The CDR3 loop spans 14 amino acids. V lost 1 base and J lost 0, with 10 bases in between. Germline V gives CDR1 GTSNPN, CDR2 SVGIG (reference sequence). The CDR3 protein is CAWSGTPSSYEQYF. The CDR3 bases are TGTGCCTGGAGTGGGACGCCGAGCTCCTACGAGCAGTACTTC.

This clone showed up just a few times. The J gene is TRBJ2-3, the V gene TRBV30; D may be TRBD2 (6 bases). The germline V gene encodes CDR1 GTSNPN and CDR2 SVGIG (reference sequence). V shed 2 bases and J shed 1 base, with 10 bases lying between them. The CDR3 has 14 residues. CDR3 region: CAWSNPGGTDTQYF. In DNA, the CDR3 is TGTGCCTGGAGTAACCCGGGAGGCACAGATACGCAGTATTTT.

This rearrangement joins TRBV2 to TRBJ2-7; D gene uncertain. The CDR3 is 12 amino acids. Looked up from germline, CDR1 is SNHLY and CDR2 is FYNNEI. V dropped 6 bases and J dropped 3 bases, with 9 bases sitting between them. The CDR3 protein is CASRASRYEQYF. CDR3 DNA sequence: TGTGCCAGCAGAGCTTCCCGCTACGAGCAGTACTTC.

V is TRBV30 and J is TRBJ2-2; D is uncertain. Germline CDR1 and CDR2: GTSNPN and SVGIG (reference sequence). This CDR3 is 14 amino acids long. Trimming stripped 1 base from V and 6 bases from J, with 12 bases between. The CDR3 region is CAWSGRRVAGELFF. Written as DNA, the CDR3 is TGTGCCTGGAGTGGGCGACGGGTGGCCGGGGAGCTGTTTTTT.

The chain has TRBV2 and TRBJ1-1; a possible D gene is TRBD1 (5 bases). Trimming pared 6 bases from V and 4 bases from J, leaving 12 bases between. Germline-derived CDR1 and CDR2 are SNHLY and FYNNEI. This CDR3 contains 13 residues. CDR3 residues: CASSGTGFTEAFF. In DNA, the CDR3 is TGTGCCAGCAGCGGGACGGGGTTCACTGAAGCTTTCTTT. Based on the CDR3 plus reference TRBV2 and TRBJ1-1, the full variable domain is EPEVTQTPSHQVTQMGQEVILRCVPISNHLYFYWYRQILGQKVEFLVSFYNNEISEKSEIFDDQFSVERPDGSNFTLKIRSTKLEDSAMYFCASSGTGFTEAFFGQGTRLTVV.

The rearrangement links TRBV10-3 to TRBJ2-3, with TRBD1 identical over 7 bases. This CDR3 is 14 amino acids long. In germline, CDR1 is ENHRY, CDR2 SYGVKD. J gave up 4 bases and V 7 bases, and 8 bases lay outside the gene matches. The CDR3 DNA follows: TGTGCCATCAAGACGACAGGGAAGGCAGATACGCAGTATTTT. Residues: CAIKTTGKADTQYF.

CDR3 coding DNA: TGTGCCAGCAGCCTACGGGGGCAAGAGACCCAGTACTTC. Amino acids: CASSLRGQETQYF. The chain combines TRBV7-2 with TRBJ2-5; D perhaps matches TRBD2 (6 bases). The CDR3 covers 13 residues. CDR1 and CDR2 from the germline V gene are SGHTA and FQGNSA. Trimming shortened V by 5 bases and J by 2 bases, and 9 bases separated the two germline ends.

This clone has only a few counts. Other DNA variants within this sample encode the same CDR3. The J gene is TRBJ1-3, the V gene TRBV29-1; D uncertain. Germline V gene sequence: CDR1 SQVTM, CDR2 ANQGSEA. This CDR3 region has 11 residues. The germline V and J ends were trimmed by 1 base and 4 bases, with 2 bases remaining between them. CDR3 in amino acids: CSVEAGNTIYF. The CDR3 DNA reads as TGCAGCGTTGAAGCGGGAAACACCATATATTTT. The complete variable domain, with remaining parts taken from reference TRBV29-1 and TRBJ1-3, reads SAVISQKPSRDICQRGTSLTIQCQVDSQVTMMFWYRQQPGQSLTLIATANQGSEATYESGFVIDKFPISRPNLTFSTLTVSNMSPEDSSIYLCSVEAGNTIYFGEGSWLTVV.

This clone was counted only a few times. The chain has TRBV29-1 and TRBJ2-6; D is unclear. The CDR3 runs 14 residues. Trimming removed 0 bases from V and 5 bases from J, with 8 bases in between. Germline V CDR1 and CDR2: SQVTM, ANQGSEA. CDR3: CSVEDPSRANVLTF. CDR3 bases: TGCAGCGTTGAAGATCCTTCCAGGGCCAACGTCCTGACTTTC.

The CDR3 sequence: CAISESTLGRLGGERETQYF. The CDR3 DNA reads TGTGCCATCAGTGAGTCGACTCTCGGTAGGCTAGGAGGGGAACGGGAGACCCAGTACTTC. The chain links TRBV10-3 to TRBJ2-5; possibly TRBD2 for D (6 bases). The CDR3 runs 20 residues. Germline V gene lookup returns CDR1 ENHRY and CDR2 SYGVKD. Deletions cut 0 bases from V and 5 bases from J, with 28 bases between.

This sequence joins TRBV10-3 and TRBJ2-1, with TRBD2 matching 11 bases. V was pared by 4 bases and J by 0 bases, with 5 bases of the junction left unmatched. The CDR3 contains 17 residues. CDR1 is ENHRY and CDR2 is SYGVKD in the germline V gene. The CDR3 loop is CAISASGLADSYNEQFF. In nucleotides, the CDR3 is TGTGCCATCAGTGCGTCGGGACTAGCGGACTCCTACAATGAGCAGTTCTTC.

This clone was observed a single time. The J gene is TRBJ2-5, the V gene TRBV29-1, with D perhaps matching TRBD2 (5 bases). V dropped 3 bases and J dropped 2 bases, with 10 bases sitting between them. Germline V gives CDR1 SQVTM, CDR2 ANQGSEA. This CDR3 region has 13 residues. The CDR3 region is CSVEMWRQETQYF. DNA for the CDR3: TGCAGCGTTGAGATGTGGAGGCAAGAGACCCAGTACTTC.

A few counts support this clone. The CDR3 region is CAWNGDGNEQFF. CDR3 nucleotides: TGTGCCTGGAACGGGGACGGCAATGAGCAGTTCTTC. The rearrangement joins TRBV30 to TRBJ2-1; either TRBD1 or TRBD2 may fit D (5 bases each). The CDR3 has 12 residues. V gave up 4 bases and J gave up 6 bases, with 10 bases separating them. Germline CDR1 is GTSNPN and CDR2 is SVGIG (reference sequence).

This clone turned up a few times. The chain combines TRBV25-1 with TRBJ2-7; 9 bases are a match to TRBD1. The CDR3 extends over 14 amino acids. The germline V gene encodes CDR1 MGHDK and CDR2 SYGVNS. Trimming removed 5 bases from V and 3 bases from J; junction bases left unmatched: 5. CDR3 residues: CASSHRDRDYEQYF. As DNA, the CDR3 is TGTGCCAGCAGTCACCGGGACAGGGACTACGAGCAGTACTTC.

This clone has a handful of counts. This chain connects TRBV29-1 to TRBJ2-5; 8 nucleotides line up with TRBD1. This CDR3 has 13 amino acids. Per the germline V gene, CDR1 is SQVTM and CDR2 is ANQGSEA. V shed 8 bases and J 5 bases; nucleotides not matched to a gene: 10. For the CDR3, the DNA is TGCAGCTTAATTACAGGGGGAGGTGAGACCCAGTACTTC. Translated: CSLITGGGETQYF.

V gene TRBV7-2 combines with J gene TRBJ1-2; the match to TRBD1 covers 7 bases. The CDR3 runs 16 residues. V shed 1 base and J 4 bases; nucleotides not matched to a gene: 9. The germline CDR1 and CDR2 sequences are SGHTA and FQGNSA. Here the CDR3 reads CASSLVGQEKVYGYTF. CDR3 sequence (DNA): TGTGCCAGCAGCTTAGTCGGACAGGAGAAGGTCTATGGCTACACCTTC.

The chain employs TRBV7-2 and TRBJ2-7; TRBD1 agrees at 7 bases. There are 14 residues in the CDR3. J gave up 2 bases and V 5 bases, and 6 bases lay outside the gene matches. From germline, CDR1 is SGHTA and CDR2 FQGNSA. The CDR3 loop is CASSPKGAPYEQYF. In DNA form, the CDR3 reads TGTGCCAGCAGCCCGAAGGGGGCCCCCTACGAGCAGTACTTC.

This clone has only a few counts. The V and J genes are TRBV30 and TRBJ2-7, with D possibly being TRBD2 (6 bases). The germline CDR1 and CDR2 sequences are GTSNPN and SVGIG (reference sequence). Trimming shortened V by 2 bases and J by 0 bases, and 14 bases separated the two germline ends. The CDR3 runs 15 residues. The CDR3: CAWSLGTESSYEQYF. The CDR3, as DNA: TGTGCCTGGAGTCTCGGGACTGAGAGCTCCTACGAGCAGTACTTC.

This clone was counted between two and nine times. V is TRBV30 and J is TRBJ2-5, with 9 bases that match TRBD1. V gave up 3 bases and J gave up 6 bases; unmatched junction bases: 2. Germline CDR1 is GTSNPN and CDR2 is SVGIG (reference sequence). The CDR3 consists of 12 residues. CDR3 sequence (DNA): TGTGCCTGGAGCGGACAGGGGAAGACCCAGTACTTC. This gives the protein CAWSGQGKTQYF.

The V and J genes are TRBV7-9 and TRBJ2-1, with TRBD1 matching 10 bases. Germline loops: CDR1 SEHNR, CDR2 FQNEAQ (reference sequence). This CDR3 contains 15 residues. Trimming took 5 bases from V and 0 from J; bases not matched to a gene: 1. The CDR3 protein is CASSRTGGSYNEQFF. DNA of the CDR3: TGTGCCAGCAGCCGGACAGGGGGCTCCTACAATGAGCAGTTCTTC.

The chain couples TRBV29-1 to TRBJ2-5; D unclear. The CDR3 contains 12 residues. Between the trimmed V and J ends, which lost 2 bases and 4 bases, there was a span of 8 bases. CDR1 is SQVTM, CDR2 ANQGSEA, per germline. CDR3 in amino acids: CSVETTGETQYF. The CDR3 region has the DNA TGCAGCGTTGAAACCACGGGAGAGACCCAGTACTTC.